This is a list of T cell receptor beta chains from one sample in a study of human T cells and chemical hapten exposure. TCRdb reprocessed the 5' RACE reads via MiXCR and lists one record per CDR3 protein. The table includes 130,000 or so distinct CDR3 sequences, around 4% detected once. The origin of the receptors is a female donor in good health. Both conserved end residues are part of each CDR3. Each record gives: D gene, clone size, CDR3 length, V gene, J gene, CDR3 DNA, CDR3 protein. D genes are given only for firm matches. Part of the rows lack a size; the others show once, few, many or a class for expanded clones.

D gene: TRBD1; clone size: many; CDR3 length: 13; V gene: TRBV12-3/TRBV12-4; J gene: TRBJ1-1; CDR3 DNA: TGTGCCAGCAGTTTGGCAGGGGGGGCTGAAGCTTTCTTT; CDR3 protein: CASSLAGGAEAFF
D gene: -; clone size: many; CDR3 length: 15; V gene: TRBV5-4; J gene: TRBJ2-3; CDR3 DNA: TGTGCCAGCAGCAAGATTGGCTCGAGCCTGGATACGCAGTATTTT; CDR3 protein: CASSKIGSSLDTQYF
D gene: TRBD2; clone size: few; CDR3 length: 15; V gene: TRBV18; J gene: TRBJ2-2; CDR3 DNA: TGTGCCAGCTCACCCAGACTAGCGGGGACCGGGGAGCTGTTTTTT; CDR3 protein: CASSPRLAGTGELFF
D gene: -; clone size: many; CDR3 length: 12; V gene: TRBV29-1; J gene: TRBJ2-5; CDR3 DNA: TGCAGCGTTGTGAGGAGGGGAGAGACCCAGTACTTC; CDR3 protein: CSVVRRGETQYF
D gene: -; clone size: many; CDR3 length: 13; V gene: TRBV6-2/TRBV6-3; J gene: TRBJ1-1; CDR3 DNA: TGTGCCAGCGGGAGCAGGATGAACACTGAAGCTTTCTTT; CDR3 protein: CASGSRMNTEAFF
D gene: TRBD2; clone size: many; CDR3 length: 20; V gene: TRBV6-6; J gene: TRBJ2-1; CDR3 DNA: TGTGCCAGCAGTCTTGTCGGGGGGATATCGAGCGGGGGGCGGTACAATGAGCAGTTCTTC; CDR3 protein: CASSLVGGISSGGRYNEQFF
D gene: -; clone size: many; CDR3 length: 15; V gene: TRBV20-1; J gene: TRBJ1-1; CDR3 DNA: TGCAGTGCTAGAGTATGGACGGATTCGAACACTGAAGCTTTCTTT; CDR3 protein: CSARVWTDSNTEAFF
D gene: -; clone size: few; CDR3 length: 14; V gene: TRBV5-6; J gene: TRBJ1-5; CDR3 DNA: TGTGCCAGCAGCTTAATCCAGGGCAATCAGCCCCAGCATTTT; CDR3 protein: CASSLIQGNQPQHF
D gene: TRBD1; clone size: many; CDR3 length: 16; V gene: TRBV20-1; J gene: TRBJ1-6; CDR3 DNA: TGCAGTGCTAGAGATGGGGTCACAGGGGGGGATTCACCCCTCCACTTT; CDR3 protein: CSARDGVTGGDSPLHF
D gene: -; clone size: -; CDR3 length: 15; V gene: TRBV29-1; J gene: TRBJ1-1; CDR3 DNA: TGCAGCGTTGATTCTGGGTGGGGAAGGAACACTGAAGCTTTCTTT; CDR3 protein: CSVDSGWGRNTEAFF
D gene: TRBD1; clone size: many; CDR3 length: 16; V gene: TRBV10-3; J gene: TRBJ2-1; CDR3 DNA: TGTGCCATCAGTGAGCGGGACAGGGCCCCCTACAATGAGCAGTTCTTC; CDR3 protein: CAISERDRAPYNEQFF
D gene: -; clone size: many; CDR3 length: 17; V gene: TRBV11-2; J gene: TRBJ1-3; CDR3 DNA: TGTGCCAGCAGCCGTTCTCGGACCGGTCTCTTTGGAAACACCATATATTTT; CDR3 protein: CASSRSRTGLFGNTIYF
D gene: TRBD2; clone size: few; CDR3 length: 17; V gene: TRBV6-5; J gene: TRBJ2-3; CDR3 DNA: TGTGCCAGCAGTTACTCGATAATTAGCGGGCGGTCCGATACGCAGTATTTT; CDR3 protein: CASSYSIISGRSDTQYF
D gene: -; clone size: many; CDR3 length: 16; V gene: TRBV12-5; J gene: TRBJ2-5; CDR3 DNA: TGTGCTAGTGGTTTGTGGCAGGGGCCGTACCAAGAGACCCAGTACTTC; CDR3 protein: CASGLWQGPYQETQYF
D gene: -; clone size: many; CDR3 length: 11; V gene: TRBV7-2; J gene: TRBJ1-1; CDR3 DNA: TGTGCCAGCAGCTTGTACATGGGAGCTTTCTTT; CDR3 protein: CASSLYMGAFF
D gene: TRBD2; clone size: many; CDR3 length: 16; V gene: TRBV5-1; J gene: TRBJ2-1; CDR3 DNA: TGCGCCAGCAGCTTGGCCGGGCGGGGGGGCCCGGGTGAGCAGTTCTTC; CDR3 protein: CASSLAGRGGPGEQFF
D gene: -; clone size: -; CDR3 length: 16; V gene: TRBV5-6; J gene: TRBJ1-5; CDR3 DNA: TGTGCCAGCAGCCCCCGGGGCAGTTATAGCAATCAGCCCCAGCATTTT; CDR3 protein: CASSPRGSYSNQPQHF
D gene: -; clone size: many; CDR3 length: 12; V gene: TRBV19; J gene: TRBJ1-1; CDR3 DNA: TGTGCCAGTAGTATCGGGACTCTAGGGGCTTTCTTT; CDR3 protein: CASSIGTLGAFF
D gene: TRBD2; clone size: few; CDR3 length: 16; V gene: TRBV12-3/TRBV12-4; J gene: TRBJ2-7; CDR3 DNA: TGTGCCAGCAGTTTAACTAGCGGTTACCAATCCTACGAGCAGTACTTC; CDR3 protein: CASSLTSGYQSYEQYF
D gene: -; clone size: many; CDR3 length: 13; V gene: TRBV5-1; J gene: TRBJ2-7; CDR3 DNA: TGCGCCAGCAGCCCACTGATTTCGGACGAGCAGTACTTC; CDR3 protein: CASSPLISDEQYF
D gene: -; clone size: -; CDR3 length: 14; V gene: TRBV3-1; J gene: TRBJ1-2; CDR3 DNA: TGTGCCAGCAGCCATTTAAGAGGAAACGATGGCTACACCTTC; CDR3 protein: CASSHLRGNDGYTF
D gene: TRBD1; clone size: -; CDR3 length: 15; V gene: TRBV7-3; J gene: TRBJ1-2; CDR3 DNA: TGTGCCAGCAGCGAGCCGGGACAGCCAATGTATGGCTACACCTTC; CDR3 protein: CASSEPGQPMYGYTF
D gene: TRBD1; clone size: few; CDR3 length: 15; V gene: TRBV20-1; J gene: TRBJ2-7; CDR3 DNA: TGCAGTGCTAGTCTACGGACAGGGGGGACCGACGAGCAGTACTTC; CDR3 protein: CSASLRTGGTDEQYF
D gene: -; clone size: many; CDR3 length: 17; V gene: TRBV7-2; J gene: TRBJ2-6; CDR3 DNA: TGTGCCAGCAGCCGTATTGGGCAGGGGACTGGGGCCAACGTCCTGACTTTC; CDR3 protein: CASSRIGQGTGANVLTF
D gene: -; clone size: few; CDR3 length: 14; V gene: TRBV20-1; J gene: TRBJ2-1; CDR3 DNA: TGCAGTGCCGACGGGACGGCCGGTTGGAATGAGCAGTTCTTC; CDR3 protein: CSADGTAGWNEQFF
D gene: -; clone size: many; CDR3 length: 13; V gene: TRBV7-9; J gene: TRBJ1-1; CDR3 DNA: TGTGCCAGCAGCTTCCAGTTGAACACTGAAGCTTTCTTT; CDR3 protein: CASSFQLNTEAFF
D gene: -; clone size: many; CDR3 length: 14; V gene: TRBV7-8; J gene: TRBJ2-7; CDR3 DNA: TGTGCCAGCAGCCCTATTACCGGGGACCACGAGCAGTACTTC; CDR3 protein: CASSPITGDHEQYF
D gene: -; clone size: many; CDR3 length: 16; V gene: TRBV12-3/TRBV12-4; J gene: TRBJ2-5; CDR3 DNA: TGTGCCAGCACCCTTCAATCGGGTGGAATTCAAGAGACCCAGTACTTC; CDR3 protein: CASTLQSGGIQETQYF
D gene: -; clone size: many; CDR3 length: 16; V gene: TRBV5-1; J gene: TRBJ2-7; CDR3 DNA: TGCGCCAGCAGCTTGGTAGCCGCCCAGGGCCCCCACGAGCAGTACTTC; CDR3 protein: CASSLVAAQGPHEQYF
D gene: -; clone size: -; CDR3 length: 14; V gene: TRBV28; J gene: TRBJ2-5; CDR3 DNA: TGTGCCAGCAGTTTCCAGGGAAGACAAGAGACCCAGTACTTC; CDR3 protein: CASSFQGRQETQYF
D gene: TRBD1; clone size: many; CDR3 length: 14; V gene: TRBV10-3; J gene: TRBJ1-2; CDR3 DNA: TGTGCCATCAGAGTACAGGGGGAGAAGGATGGCTACACCTTC; CDR3 protein: CAIRVQGEKDGYTF
D gene: -; clone size: few; CDR3 length: 15; V gene: TRBV29-1; J gene: TRBJ2-3; CDR3 DNA: TGCAGCGTTGTCGATGCGGGGGCAAACACAGATACGCAGTATTTT; CDR3 protein: CSVVDAGANTDTQYF
D gene: -; clone size: many; CDR3 length: 11; V gene: TRBV11-2; J gene: TRBJ1-1; CDR3 DNA: TGTGCCAGCAGCTTGGACACTGAAGCTTTCTTT; CDR3 protein: CASSLDTEAFF
D gene: -; clone size: many; CDR3 length: 13; V gene: TRBV9; J gene: TRBJ2-1; CDR3 DNA: TGTGCCAGCAGCGCCGCCCCCAACGGTGAGCAGTTCTTC; CDR3 protein: CASSAAPNGEQFF
D gene: TRBD1; clone size: many; CDR3 length: 13; V gene: TRBV20-1; J gene: TRBJ1-6; CDR3 DNA: TGCAGTGCTCCCTCGGGACAGACATCACCCCTCCACTTT; CDR3 protein: CSAPSGQTSPLHF
D gene: -; clone size: medium-sized; CDR3 length: 15; V gene: TRBV6-2/TRBV6-3; J gene: TRBJ1-3; CDR3 DNA: TGTGCCAGCAAAAGGCAGGACTTGGCTGGAAACACCATATATTTT; CDR3 protein: CASKRQDLAGNTIYF
D gene: TRBD1; clone size: -; CDR3 length: 16; V gene: TRBV7-2; J gene: TRBJ1-2; CDR3 DNA: TGTGCCAGCAGCCTTACCGGGACAGGGGTGATCAGGGGCTACACCTTC; CDR3 protein: CASSLTGTGVIRGYTF
D gene: -; clone size: many; CDR3 length: 11; V gene: TRBV20-1; J gene: TRBJ2-3; CDR3 DNA: TGCAGTGCTGCGAAGACAGATACGCAGTATTTT; CDR3 protein: CSAAKTDTQYF
D gene: -; clone size: -; CDR3 length: 15; V gene: TRBV5-1; J gene: TRBJ2-3; CDR3 DNA: TGCGCCAGCAGCTTGGATCAACCCCGGGCAGATACGCAGTATTTT; CDR3 protein: CASSLDQPRADTQYF
D gene: -; clone size: many; CDR3 length: 14; V gene: TRBV3-1; J gene: TRBJ2-3; CDR3 DNA: TGTGCCAGCAGCCAGCGGGATGGCACAGATACGCAGTATTTT; CDR3 protein: CASSQRDGTDTQYF
D gene: -; clone size: many; CDR3 length: 14; V gene: TRBV5-6; J gene: TRBJ2-7; CDR3 DNA: TGTGCCAGCAGCTTGACCCTGAACAGCTACGAGCAGTACTTC; CDR3 protein: CASSLTLNSYEQYF
D gene: TRBD1; clone size: many; CDR3 length: 14; V gene: TRBV12-3/TRBV12-4; J gene: TRBJ2-3; CDR3 DNA: TGTGCCAGCAGTAGACAGGGTAGCACAGATACGCAGTATTTT; CDR3 protein: CASSRQGSTDTQYF
D gene: -; clone size: many; CDR3 length: 13; V gene: TRBV7-3; J gene: TRBJ2-5; CDR3 DNA: TGTGCCAGCGCTCGGGCGGCAAAAGAGACCCAGTACTTC; CDR3 protein: CASARAAKETQYF
D gene: -; clone size: many; CDR3 length: 14; V gene: TRBV18; J gene: TRBJ1-1; CDR3 DNA: TGTGCCAGCTCACCACCGGGACTGAACACTGAAGCTTTCTTT; CDR3 protein: CASSPPGLNTEAFF
D gene: -; clone size: many; CDR3 length: 14; V gene: TRBV28; J gene: TRBJ2-7; CDR3 DNA: TGTGCCAGCAGGGAGGGGGGACAGCGAGTGGAGCAGTACTTC; CDR3 protein: CASREGGQRVEQYF
D gene: -; clone size: many; CDR3 length: 14; V gene: TRBV7-2; J gene: TRBJ2-3; CDR3 DNA: TGTGCCAGCAGCTTAGGGGGGCGCACAGATACGCAGTATTTT; CDR3 protein: CASSLGGRTDTQYF
D gene: -; clone size: many; CDR3 length: 15; V gene: TRBV6-2/TRBV6-3; J gene: TRBJ1-5; CDR3 DNA: TGTGCCAGCAGTTGGACGGGGCAAACCAATCAGCCCCAGCATTTT; CDR3 protein: CASSWTGQTNQPQHF
D gene: -; clone size: many; CDR3 length: 16; V gene: TRBV4-3; J gene: TRBJ1-5; CDR3 DNA: TGCGCCAGCAGCCAAGATCCCGGCAGGGTTGATCAGCCCCAGCATTTT; CDR3 protein: CASSQDPGRVDQPQHF
D gene: TRBD2; clone size: many; CDR3 length: 15; V gene: TRBV6-4; J gene: TRBJ2-2; CDR3 DNA: TGTGCCAGCAGCCCTAGCGGGGGGGCTACCGGGGAGCTGTTTTTT; CDR3 protein: CASSPSGGATGELFF
D gene: -; clone size: few; CDR3 length: 17; V gene: TRBV7-2; J gene: TRBJ2-4; CDR3 DNA: TGTGCCAGCAGCTCAAAAAATCAGGGGGGGGCCAAAAACATTCAGTACTTC; CDR3 protein: CASSSKNQGGAKNIQYF
D gene: -; clone size: many; CDR3 length: 15; V gene: TRBV9; J gene: TRBJ1-5; CDR3 DNA: TGTGCCAGCAGCGTAGCAGGGTTGGGGGGCCAGCCCCAGCATTTT; CDR3 protein: CASSVAGLGGQPQHF
D gene: TRBD1; clone size: many; CDR3 length: 15; V gene: TRBV20-1; J gene: TRBJ1-5; CDR3 DNA: TGCAGTGCTCCCGAGACAGGGGGCAGGAATCAGCCCCAGCATTTT; CDR3 protein: CSAPETGGRNQPQHF
D gene: -; clone size: many; CDR3 length: 13; V gene: TRBV30; J gene: TRBJ1-6; CDR3 DNA: TGTGCCTGGAAACAGAACTATAATTCACCCCTCCACTTT; CDR3 protein: CAWKQNYNSPLHF
D gene: TRBD1; clone size: many; CDR3 length: 15; V gene: TRBV18; J gene: TRBJ2-7; CDR3 DNA: TGTGCCAGCTCACCACCGGGACAGGGAAGTAACGAGCAGTACTTC; CDR3 protein: CASSPPGQGSNEQYF